Below are 21 T cell receptor beta chains sequenced from a single sample in a study of response to subunit inactivated influenza vaccine. TCRdb re-called the RT-PCR reads through MiXCR, storing one row per CDR3 protein. The profile shows about 700,000 distinct CDR3 sequences, 14% of them singletons. This material consisted of PBMCs from blood, taken 14 days before vaccination. The receptor source for this set is a man over 45 who received an inactivated influenza vaccine.

This clonotype was seen a few times. This chain connects TRBV2 to TRBJ1-2; D remains unclear. Germline V gene sequence: CDR1 SNHLY, CDR2 FYNNEI. Deletions cut 3 bases from V and 4 bases from J, with 9 bases between. The CDR3 covers 13 residues. The DNA for the CDR3 is TGTGCCAGCAGTGATAGGGTTGGCTATGGCTACACCTTC. It specifies CASSDRVGYGYTF.

This clonotype was observed a handful of times. This chain connects TRBV12-3 or TRBV12-4 to TRBJ2-2; D is ambiguous. This CDR3 comprises 13 residues. Trimming stripped 3 bases from V and 6 bases from J, with 8 bases between. This chain's CDR3 is CASSFVQAGELFF. The CDR3 bases are TGTGCCAGCAGTTTCGTGCAAGCCGGGGAGCTGTTTTTT.

This clonotype was detected ten times or more. The rearrangement joins TRBV5-1 to TRBJ2-7; 8 bases fit TRBD1. V dropped 0 bases and J dropped 3; count of bases not matched to a gene: 11. The CDR3 is 17 residues long. The germline V gene encodes CDR1 SGHRS and CDR2 YFSETQ. The DNA of the CDR3 is TGCGCCAGCAGCTTGGCCAGTCAGAGACAGGGGCTCTACGAGCAGTACTTC. It yields the protein CASSLASQRQGLYEQYF.

The chain couples TRBV3-1 to TRBJ2-7, with 7 bases lining up with TRBD2. The CDR3 is 14 residues long. CDR1 is LGHDT and CDR2 is YNNKEL in the germline V gene (reference sequence). V was clipped by 4 bases and J by 6 bases; unmatched bases: 9. The CDR3 nucleotides are TGTGCCAGCAGCCCCCAGGCTAGCGGCTGCGAGCAGTACTTC. Protein product: CASSPQASGCEQYF.

The rearrangement uses TRBV28 and TRBJ2-1; D might be TRBD2 (5 bases). Germline V gene sequence: CDR1 MDHEN, CDR2 SYDVKM. V gave up 6 bases and J gave up 6 bases, with 15 bases separating them. This CDR3 region has 14 residues. The CDR3, as DNA: TGTGCCAGCAGACCTCGGCCGACTATCAATGAGCAGTTCTTC. It codes for CASRPRPTINEQFF. Drawing the rest from reference TRBV28 and TRBJ2-1, the complete variable domain is DVKVTQSSRYLVKRTGEKVFLECVQDMDHENMFWYRQDPGLGLRLIYFSYDVKMKEKGDIPEGYSVSREKKERFSLILESASTNQTSMYLCASRPRPTINEQFFGPGTRLTVL.

The gene calls are TRBV20-1 and TRBJ2-3, with TRBD2 matching 7 bases. This CDR3 comprises 15 residues. CDR1 and CDR2 from the germline V gene are DFQATT and SNEGSKA (reference sequence). The V segment lost 5 bases and the J segment 6 bases; nucleotides outside the gene matches: 14. CDR3 bases: TGCAGTGCTGAACTGTTTCGGGGGGAGAGGGATACGCAGTATTTT. It specifies CSAELFRGERDTQYF.

This clonotype was counted a few times. The chain links TRBV15 to TRBJ2-1; D is possibly TRBD2 (6 bases). Looked up from germline, CDR1 is LNHNV and CDR2 is YYDKDF (reference sequence). Trimming took off 5 bases at V and 0 bases at J, with 14 bases between the two ends. CDR3 length: 16 residues. CDR3 nucleotide sequence: TGTGCCACCAGCGGGGGGAGTTGGAGCTCCTACAATGAGCAGTTCTTC. Its translation is CATSGGSWSSYNEQFF.

J is TRBJ1-1 and V is TRBV28; D remains ambiguous. This CDR3 contains 11 residues. Germline-derived CDR1 and CDR2 are MDHEN and SYDVKM. V dropped 6 bases and J dropped 10 bases, with 12 bases sitting between them. CDR3 bases: TGTGCCAGCAGGCTGGGGTTAGGAGCTTTCTTT. Its protein product is CASRLGLGAFF.

This clonotype was picked up a small number of times. This sequence joins TRBV25-1 and TRBJ2-5; 10 bases agree with TRBD1. CDR1 is MGHDK, CDR2 SYGVNS, per germline. The CDR3 has 18 residues. With 0 bases clipped from V and 4 bases from J, the junction kept 11 bases outside the gene matches. CDR3 DNA: TGTGCCAGCAGTGAATATATTCGCCGGGACAGGGGTGGAGAGACCCAGTACTTC. Translated: CASSEYIRRDRGGETQYF.

This clonotype was observed a handful of times. The chain is built from TRBV15 and TRBJ2-3; unclear D gene. CDR1 is LNHNV, CDR2 YYDKDF, per germline (reference sequence). V lost 0 bases and J 0 bases, leaving 13 bases between the germline ends. This CDR3 comprises 17 residues. CDR3 protein: CATSRDSRSVSTDTQYF. CDR3 sequence (DNA): TGTGCCACCAGCAGAGATAGTAGATCCGTTAGCACAGATACGCAGTATTTT.

As regards this clonotype: The junction shows a germline mismatch at one end, possibly a read error. CDR3 residues: CSSINPPGQGPKNIQYF. CDR3 DNA sequence: TGTTCCAGCATTAACCCCCCGGGACAGGGTCCCAAAAACATTCAGTACTTC. The J gene is TRBJ2-4, the V gene TRBV6-4, with TRBD1 matching over 9 bases. This CDR3 has 17 amino acids. Per germline, CDR1 MRHNA and CDR2 SNTAGT.

This clonotype was observed many times. V gene TRBV12-3 or TRBV12-4 combines with J gene TRBJ2-3; no firm D call. The CDR3 has 12 residues. V was cut by 3 bases and J by 5 bases, with 6 bases left in between. CDR3 coding DNA: TGTGCCAGCAGTTTGGCGAGAGATACGCAGTATTTT. Translated: CASSLARDTQYF.

The V gene is TRBV7-3, the J gene TRBJ2-3, with D perhaps TRBD1 (5 bases). V lost 2 bases and J lost 8, with 11 bases in between. CDR3 length: 13 residues. Per the germline V gene, CDR1 is SGHTA and CDR2 is FQGTGA. The chain's CDR3 is CASSLDRFGTQYF. The CDR3, as DNA: TGTGCCAGCAGCTTAGACAGATTCGGTACGCAGTATTTT.

The chain links TRBV11-2 to TRBJ2-7; 7 bases align to TRBD1. The CDR3 contains 16 residues. Germline CDR1 is SGHAT and CDR2 is FQNNGV. Trimming removed 5 bases from V and 0 bases from J; junction bases left unmatched: 10. The CDR3 DNA reads as TGTGCCAGCAGCCCCCGTCCGACAGGGAGCTCCTACGAGCAGTACTTC. Its protein is CASSPRPTGSSYEQYF.

The chain carries TRBV3-1 and TRBJ2-7; possibly TRBD1 or TRBD2 for D (5 bases each). Between the trimmed V and J ends, which lost 1 base and 5 bases, there was a span of 9 bases. The CDR3 totals 13 residues. CDR1 LGHDT and CDR2 YNNKEL come from the germline V gene (reference sequence). The CDR3 sequence: CASSQGGSDEQYF. CDR3 DNA: TGTGCCAGCAGCCAAGGGGGGTCCGACGAGCAGTACTTC.

This clonotype came up a few times. The chain combines TRBV27 with TRBJ2-1; 8 nucleotides line up with TRBD2. Trimming removed 5 bases from V and 4 bases from J; junction bases left unmatched: 16. This CDR3 region has 18 residues. CDR1 and CDR2 (germline): MNHEY, SMNVEV (reference sequence). The CDR3 DNA follows: TGTGCCAGCAGTCCGATCACTAGCGGTACCACCGGTTACAATGAGCAGTTCTTC. Translation gives CASSPITSGTTGYNEQFF.

This clonotype was observed at least ten times. The CDR3 region has the DNA TGTGCCAGCAGCCCGGGGACAGGGGGTAACTATGGCTACACCTTC. This translates into CASSPGTGGNYGYTF. The chain has TRBV7-9 and TRBJ1-2; 11 bases match TRBD1. CDR3 size: 15 residues. The J segment lost 1 base and the V segment lost 5 bases, leaving 3 bases of the junction unmatched. CDR1 and CDR2 (germline): SEHNR, FQNEAQ (reference sequence). Complete variable domain (other parts from reference TRBV7-9 and TRBJ1-2): DTGVSQNPRHKITKRGQNVTFRCDPISEHNRLYWYRQTLGQGPEFLTYFQNEAQLEKSRLLSDRFSAERPKGSFSTLEIQRTEQGDSAMYLCASSPGTGGNYGYTFGSGTRLTVV.

In its sample, this clonotype was seen a few times. This sequence joins TRBV20-1 and TRBJ1-6; 7 bases fit TRBD1. Germline trimming cut 4 bases from V and 7 bases from J; bases unmatched to any gene: 4. The CDR3 runs 13 residues. Germline CDR1 DFQATT, CDR2 SNEGSKA (reference sequence). The CDR3 reads CSAMGRGNSPLHF. The CDR3 DNA reads TGCAGTGCTATGGGCAGGGGGAATTCACCCCTCCACTTT.

V is TRBV29-1 and J is TRBJ2-7, with TRBD1 identical over 8 bases. The CDR3 loop spans 12 amino acids. Germline assignment: CDR1 SQVTM and CDR2 ANQGSEA. V dropped 3 bases and J dropped 8; count of bases not matched to a gene: 6. CDR3 nucleotides: TGCAGCGTTGAGGACAGGGCTGGGCAGCAGTACTTC. It translates to CSVEDRAGQQYF.

This clonotype was seen more than once but under ten times. The rearrangement uses TRBV7-2 and TRBJ1-2; no reliable D call. CDR1 is SGHTA and CDR2 is FQGNSA in the germline V gene. V was shortened by 3 bases and J by 4 bases, with 9 bases between the two germline ends. This CDR3 has 13 amino acids. The CDR3 DNA is TGTGCCAGCAGCTTTGACACCACCTATGGCTACACCTTC. Its protein product is CASSFDTTYGYTF. The entire variable domain, with the rest obtained from reference TRBV7-2 and TRBJ1-2, is as follows: GAGVSQSPSNKVTEKGKDVELRCDPISGHTALYWYRQSLGQGLEFLIYFQGNSAPDKSGLPSDRFSAERTGGSVSTLTIQRTQQEDSAVYLCASSFDTTYGYTFGSGTRLTVV.

This clonotype was seen only a few times. The chain carries TRBV20-1 and TRBJ1-3; D unclear. The CDR3 contains 17 residues. With 5 bases removed from V and 3 bases from J, the gap between germline ends came to 23 bases. Looked up from germline, CDR1 is DFQATT and CDR2 is SNEGSKA (reference sequence). The chain's CDR3 is CSAPGVPISLSGNTIYF. CDR3 nucleotides: TGCAGTGCTCCCGGGGTCCCTATTTCCTTGAGTGGAAACACCATATATTTT.